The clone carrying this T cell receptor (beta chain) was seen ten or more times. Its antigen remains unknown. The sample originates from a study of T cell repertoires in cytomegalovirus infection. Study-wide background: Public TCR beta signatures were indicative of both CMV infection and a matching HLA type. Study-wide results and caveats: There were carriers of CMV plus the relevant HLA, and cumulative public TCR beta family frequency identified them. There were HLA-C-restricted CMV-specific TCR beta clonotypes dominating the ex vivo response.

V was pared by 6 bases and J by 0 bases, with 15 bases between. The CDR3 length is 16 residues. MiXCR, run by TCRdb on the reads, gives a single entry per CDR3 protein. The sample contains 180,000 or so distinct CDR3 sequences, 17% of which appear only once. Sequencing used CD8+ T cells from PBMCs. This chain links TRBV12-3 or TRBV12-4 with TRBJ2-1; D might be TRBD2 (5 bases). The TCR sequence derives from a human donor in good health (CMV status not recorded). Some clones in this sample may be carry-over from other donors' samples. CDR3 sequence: CASSFRLGSSYNEQFF. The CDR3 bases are TGTGCCAGCAGCTTTAGGCTGGGGAGCTCCTACAATGAGCAGTTCTTC.